This entry features one TCR beta chain sequence. Its antigen is as yet unknown. These data are taken from a study of cytomegalovirus exposure and HLA in healthy donors. PCR used 60 Vbeta primers and 13 Jbeta primers. Repertoires were generated with immunoSEQ multiplex PCR, while TCRdb's copy carries only in-frame clones and drops some. Counted here are approximately 73,000 clones, 60% to 85% occurring once; the ten biggest clones make up 22%. Study-wide results and caveats: By a later analysis, the bulk of CMV-associated TCR beta chains appeared HLA-restricted. Later on, a genetic analysis was performed. It linked a missense variant in DCLRE1C with V- and J-gene trimming of TCR beta.

J lost 8 bases, V lost 2 bases, and 3 bases had no gene match. The germline CDR1 and CDR2 sequences are PRHDT and FYEKMQ (reference sequence). CDR3 length: 14 amino acids. The chain uses TRBV13 and TRBJ2-3, with 11 bases that match TRBD2. Sequenced sample: PBMCs. The source of this sequence is a middle-aged woman in good health and CMV-seropositive. CDR3 amino acids: CASSLLAGGGTQYF. The CDR3 coding sequence is TGTGCCAGCAGCTTATTAGCGGGAGGGGGTACGCAGTATTTT. Combining the CDR3 with reference TRBV13 and TRBJ2-3 gives the whole variable domain AAGVIQSPRHLIKEKRETATLKCYPIPRHDTVYWYQQGPGQDPQFLISFYEKMQSDKGSIPDRFSAQQFSDYHSELNMSSLELGDSALYFCASSLLAGGGTQYFGPGTRLTVL.